Reported below is one TCR beta chain. Its antigen is undetermined. This specimen belongs to a study of T cells expressing NK-cell markers. Study-level background: According to the study, TCR beta repertoires originated from sorted CD3+CD56+NKG2C+, CD3+CD56+NKG2C- and CD3+CD56-NKG2C+ T cells. Of eight sequenced donors, seven were HCMV-seropositive and one HCMV-seronegative. Whole-study results and caveats: The study left the HCMV specificity of expanded NKG2C+ T cell clones unresolved.

This CDR3 is 14 amino acids long. Germline V gene lookup returns CDR1 MNHEY and CDR2 SVGAGI. UMIs accompanied the 5'RACE template switching by which TCR beta cDNA was made. TCRdb reprocessed the 5' RACE reads; each CDR3 protein has one entry and no DNA is given. The table for this sample gives roughly 160,000 distinct CDR3 sequences. Sequenced sample: blood T cells: a sorted CD56 or NKG2C T cell subset, CD4+ or CD8+ T cells, or bulk PBMC T cells (not recorded which). This receptor was obtained from a woman between 18 and 69 years old in good health. This chain joins TRBV6-5 and TRBJ2-5. CDR3 loop: CASSTRVGSGTQYF.